The 19 T cell receptor beta chains reported below all come from one sample, sequenced in a study of cytomegalovirus exposure and HLA in healthy donors. The PCR had 60 Vbeta and 13 Jbeta primers. TCRdb's copy holds only in-frame clones and misses some; the assay was immunoSEQ multiplex PCR. Here the sample spans roughly 140,000 clones, 80% to 90% being singletons. The sequenced sample consisted of PBMCs. The receptors come from a woman in her thirties or forties in good health and CMV-seropositive.

The chain employs TRBV28 and TRBJ1-6; D is ambiguous. Trimming stripped 1 base from V and 6 bases from J, with 7 bases between. The CDR3 is made up of 14 amino acids. Germline V gene data show CDR1 as MDHEN and CDR2 as SYDVKM. CDR3 coding DNA: TGTGCCAGCAGTTTATTACGGGGTAATTCACCCCTCCACTTT. This translates into CASSLLRGNSPLHF.

The chain employs TRBV10-2 and TRBJ1-5; no clear D. This CDR3 contains 15 residues. Germline CDR1 reads WSHSY; CDR2 reads SAAADI. The V end lost 0 bases, the J end lost 5 bases, and 11 bases lay between the germline ends. The CDR3 loop reads CASSESGGRHQPQHF. DNA for the CDR3: TGCGCCAGCAGTGAGTCGGGAGGGAGGCATCAGCCCCAGCATTTT.

The chain employs TRBV4-3 and TRBJ1-6; 11 bases fit TRBD1. There are 18 residues in the CDR3. V shed 0 bases and J 10 bases; nucleotides not matched to a gene: 11. Germline V gene sequence: CDR1 LGHNA, CDR2 YSLEER. This chain's CDR3 is CASSQEIKSDRGHSPLHF. In nucleotides, the CDR3 is TGCGCCAGCAGCCAAGAGATTAAGTCGGACAGGGGGCACTCACCCCTCCACTTT.

J is TRBJ2-3 and V is TRBV10-1, with TRBD1 matching 9 bases. This CDR3 spans 15 amino acids. V was pared by 7 bases and J by 5 bases, with 10 bases of the junction left unmatched. In germline, CDR1 is WNHNN, CDR2 SYGVQD (reference sequence). The chain's CDR3 is CASKAGQGQGDTQYF. CDR3 DNA sequence: TGCGCCAGCAAGGCGGGACAGGGTCAGGGAGATACGCAGTATTTT.

This clone came up a few times. V usage is TRBV10-3 and J usage is TRBJ2-3, with 9 bases aligning to TRBD2. Looked up from germline, CDR1 is ENHRY and CDR2 is SYGVKD. The CDR3 is 19 amino acids. After removal of 1 base from V and 1 base from J, the junction contained 12 bases not matched to a gene. The CDR3 spells CAISEFRQFGGRGTDTQYF. The CDR3 DNA reads as TGTGCCATCAGTGAGTTTCGCCAATTTGGCGGGAGGGGCACAGATACGCAGTATTTT.

The CDR3 DNA follows: TGTGCCAGCAGCCCGCCCGACAGAAACACCGGGGAGCTGTTTTTT. Amino acids: CASSPPDRNTGELFF. The chain carries TRBV11-3 and TRBJ2-2; possibly TRBD1 for D (5 bases). Germline-derived CDR1 and CDR2 are SGHNT and YENEEA. V dropped 5 bases and J dropped 2 bases, with 12 bases sitting between them. The CDR3 length is 15 residues.

The chain joins TRBV28 to TRBJ2-3; 7 positions agree with TRBD2. The V gene's germline CDR1 is MDHEN and CDR2 SYDVKM. J gave up 1 base and V 8 bases, and 3 bases lay outside the gene matches. The length of the CDR3 is 13 residues. The CDR3 protein is CASYGRGTDTQYF. CDR3 bases: TGTGCCAGCTATGGGAGGGGCACAGATACGCAGTATTTT.

The table lists this clone with a count of one. This chain joins TRBV19 and TRBJ2-4, with D perhaps TRBD1 (5 bases). Trimming took 9 bases from V and 6 from J, leaving 15 bases between them. Germline CDR1 and CDR2: LNHDA and SQIVND (reference sequence). The CDR3 spans 13 residues. Here the CDR3 DNA reads TGTGCCAGCCGCACAGGTTATGGAAACATTCAGTACTTC. It encodes CASRTGYGNIQYF.

The V call is TRBV29-1, the J call TRBJ2-3, with 7 positions matching TRBD2. The CDR3 is 11 amino acids. V gave up 8 bases and J gave up 12 bases; unmatched junction bases: 11. Per the germline V gene, CDR1 is SQVTM and CDR2 is ANQGSEA. The CDR3 protein is CSSLSGLDQYF. The CDR3 DNA reads TGCAGCTCCCTATCAGGACTAGATCAGTATTTT.

This sequence joins TRBV4-3 and TRBJ2-1; 9 bases agree with TRBD2. Germline-derived CDR1 and CDR2 are LGHNA and YSLEER. V shed 1 base, J shed 13 bases, and the junction held 5 bases outside the gene matches. CDR3 length: 13 amino acids. CDR3 loop: CASSQAPSGVQFF. In nucleotides, the CDR3 is TGCGCCAGCAGCCAAGCGCCTAGCGGGGTCCAGTTCTTC.

This clone has a handful of counts. The chain has TRBV18 and TRBJ2-6, with TRBD1 as a possible D gene (6 bases). CDR1 KGHSH and CDR2 LQKENI come from the germline V gene. CDR3 length: 18 amino acids. V lost 4 bases and J 0 bases, leaving 16 bases between the germline ends. The CDR3 sequence: CASSRSGQSSSGANVLTF. CDR3 DNA sequence: TGTGCCAGCTCACGATCGGGACAAAGCTCCTCTGGGGCCAACGTCCTGACTTTC.

The chain uses TRBV28 and TRBJ1-4; D uncertain. V lost 1 base, J lost 7 bases, and 13 bases lay in between. The CDR3 consists of 15 residues. Germline assignment: CDR1 MDHEN and CDR2 SYDVKM. CDR3 coding DNA: TGTGCCAGCAGTTTATTAAACGGGTTGAGTGAAAAACTGTTTTTT. The encoded protein is CASSLLNGLSEKLFF.

This clone occurred a few times. V gene TRBV7-9 combines with J gene TRBJ1-3, with D tentatively TRBD1 (5 bases). Germline V gene data show CDR1 as SEHNR and CDR2 as FQNEAQ (reference sequence). The V end was cut by 4 bases, the J end by 3 bases, with 7 bases between. This CDR3 region has 13 residues. The CDR3 nucleotides are TGTGCCAGCAGCTCTAGGGGTGGAAACACCATATATTTT. This codes for CASSSRGGNTIYF.

This clone has just one count. CDR3 in amino acids: CASSYLGQGMSETQYF. The CDR3 region has the DNA TGTGCCAGCAGTTACCTGGGGCAGGGGATGTCAGAGACCCAGTACTTC. The V and J genes are TRBV6-5 and TRBJ2-5, with D perhaps TRBD1 (6 bases). The length of the CDR3 is 16 residues. Per the germline V gene, CDR1 is MNHEY and CDR2 is SVGAGI. V was pared by 2 bases and J by 4 bases, with 17 bases between.

This chain uses TRBV28 with TRBJ1-2, with 8 bases identical to TRBD1. This CDR3 spans 16 amino acids. Losses at the gene ends were 2 bases for V and 8 bases for J; bases not matched to a gene: 13. Germline V gene data show CDR1 as MDHEN and CDR2 as SYDVKM. CDR3 sequence (DNA): TGTGCCAGCAGTTTAATTTTTATGGGACAGGCTCGGGGCTACACCTTC. It codes for CASSLIFMGQARGYTF.

Here the CDR3 DNA reads TGTGCCAGCAACTGGGAGTGGGGGCGAGGCTATGGCTACACCTTC. It yields the protein CASNWEWGRGYGYTF. The V call is TRBV28, the J call TRBJ1-2; D perhaps matches TRBD1 (6 bases). The CDR3 spans 15 residues. Germline V lookup: CDR1 MDHEN, CDR2 SYDVKM. V lost 7 bases, J lost 4 bases, and 19 bases lay in between.

This clone was observed a single time. The CDR3: CASSVSPGTGSNTEAFF. Here the CDR3 DNA reads TGTGCCAGCAGCGTATCCCCCGGTACAGGTTCGAACACTGAAGCTTTCTTT. The gene calls are TRBV9 and TRBJ1-1, with D possibly being TRBD1 (5 bases). The CDR3 spans 17 residues. Trimming pared 1 base from V and 1 base from J, leaving 17 bases between. The germline CDR1 and CDR2 sequences are SGDLS and YYNGEE.

V usage is TRBV27 and J usage is TRBJ2-7; 7 bases map to TRBD1. The CDR3 has 13 residues. Germline trimming cut 6 bases from V and 4 bases from J; bases unmatched to any gene: 6. The germline V gene encodes CDR1 MNHEY and CDR2 SMNVEV (reference sequence). This chain's CDR3 is CASSPRGQYEQYF. DNA for the CDR3: TGTGCCAGCAGCCCCCGGGGACAGTACGAGCAGTACTTC.

The chain combines TRBV4-3 with TRBJ2-2; 9 nucleotides agree with TRBD1. V dropped 3 bases and J dropped 7; count of bases not matched to a gene: 12. Germline V CDR1 and CDR2: LGHNA, YSLEER. The CDR3 spans 17 residues. The DNA for the CDR3 is TGCGCCAGCAGCCAGGGAGCCGGGACAGGGTCGGGCGGGGAGCTGTTTTTT. Translated: CASSQGAGTGSGGELFF.